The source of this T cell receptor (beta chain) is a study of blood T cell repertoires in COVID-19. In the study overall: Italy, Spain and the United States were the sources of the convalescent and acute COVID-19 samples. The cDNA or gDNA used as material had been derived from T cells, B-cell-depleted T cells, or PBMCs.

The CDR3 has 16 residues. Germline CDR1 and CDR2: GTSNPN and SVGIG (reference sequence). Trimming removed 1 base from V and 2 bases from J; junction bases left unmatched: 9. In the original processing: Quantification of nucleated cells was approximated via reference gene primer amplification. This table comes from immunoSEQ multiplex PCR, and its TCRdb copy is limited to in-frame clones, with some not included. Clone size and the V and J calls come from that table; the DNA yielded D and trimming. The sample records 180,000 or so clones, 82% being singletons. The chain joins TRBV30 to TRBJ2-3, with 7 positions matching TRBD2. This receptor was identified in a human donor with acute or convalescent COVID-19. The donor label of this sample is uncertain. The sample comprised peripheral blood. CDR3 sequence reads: CAWSGGASGFTDTQYF. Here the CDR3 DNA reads TGTGCCTGGAGTGGAGGGGCTAGCGGCTTCACAGATACGCAGTATTTT.